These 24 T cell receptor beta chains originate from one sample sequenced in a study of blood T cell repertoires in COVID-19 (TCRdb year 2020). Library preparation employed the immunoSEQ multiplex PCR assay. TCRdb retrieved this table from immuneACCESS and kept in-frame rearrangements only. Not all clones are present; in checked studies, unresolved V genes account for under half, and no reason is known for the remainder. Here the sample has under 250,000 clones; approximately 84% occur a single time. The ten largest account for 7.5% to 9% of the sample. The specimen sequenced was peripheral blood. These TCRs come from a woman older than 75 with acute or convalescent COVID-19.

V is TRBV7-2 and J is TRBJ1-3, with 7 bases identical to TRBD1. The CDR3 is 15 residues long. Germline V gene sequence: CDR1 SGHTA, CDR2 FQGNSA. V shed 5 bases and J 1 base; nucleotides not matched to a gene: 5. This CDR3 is CASSRLTGSGNTIYF. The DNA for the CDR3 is TGTGCCAGCAGCCGGTTGACAGGGTCTGGAAACACCATATATTTT.

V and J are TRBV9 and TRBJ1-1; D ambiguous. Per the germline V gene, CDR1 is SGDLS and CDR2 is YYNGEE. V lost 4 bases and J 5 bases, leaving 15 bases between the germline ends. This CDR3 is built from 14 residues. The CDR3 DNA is TGTGCCAGCAGCCTAACCTCGCTCGAAACTGAAGCTTTCTTT. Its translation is CASSLTSLETEAFF.

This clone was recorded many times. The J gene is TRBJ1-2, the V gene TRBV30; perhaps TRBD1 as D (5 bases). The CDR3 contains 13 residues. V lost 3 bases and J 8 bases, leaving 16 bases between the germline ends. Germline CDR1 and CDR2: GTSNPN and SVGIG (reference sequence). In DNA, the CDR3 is TGTGCCTGGAGGGGAAGGGGCGAGGACGGCTACACCTTC. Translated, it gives CAWRGRGEDGYTF. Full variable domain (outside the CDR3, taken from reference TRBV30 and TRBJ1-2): SQTIHQWPATLVQPVGSPLSLECTVEGTSNPNLYWYRQAAGRGLQLLFYSVGIGQISSEVPQNLSASRPQDRQFILSSKKLLLSDSGFYLCAWRGRGEDGYTFGSGTRLTVV.

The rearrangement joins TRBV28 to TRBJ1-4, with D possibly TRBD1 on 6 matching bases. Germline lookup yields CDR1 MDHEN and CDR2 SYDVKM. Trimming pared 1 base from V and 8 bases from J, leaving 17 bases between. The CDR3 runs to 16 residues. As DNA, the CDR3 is TGTGCCAGCAGTTTATCGACAGGTGGGGATGGGGAAAAACTGTTTTTT. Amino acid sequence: CASSLSTGGDGEKLFF.

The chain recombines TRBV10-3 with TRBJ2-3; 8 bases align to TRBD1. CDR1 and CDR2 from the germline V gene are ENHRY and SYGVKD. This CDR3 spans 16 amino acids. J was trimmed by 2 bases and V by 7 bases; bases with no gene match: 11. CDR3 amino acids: CAIKKTGTGATDTQYF. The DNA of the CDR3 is TGTGCCATCAAGAAAACCGGGACAGGAGCCACAGATACGCAGTATTTT.

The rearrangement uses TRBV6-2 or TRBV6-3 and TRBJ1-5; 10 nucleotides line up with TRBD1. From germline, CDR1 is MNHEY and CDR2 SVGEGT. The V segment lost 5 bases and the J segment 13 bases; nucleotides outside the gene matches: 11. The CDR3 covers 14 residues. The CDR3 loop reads CASSPGTGVGIQHF. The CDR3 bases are TGTGCCAGCAGTCCCGGGACAGGGGTGGGGATTCAGCATTTT.

DNA for the CDR3: TGTGCCAGTAAAAAGGGGCTAGGGTCACCCCTCCACTTT. Its translation: CASKKGLGSPLHF. V usage is TRBV2 and J usage is TRBJ1-6; perhaps TRBD1 as D (5 bases). Trimming took off 9 bases at V and 10 bases at J, with 16 bases between the two ends. Germline loops: CDR1 SNHLY, CDR2 FYNNEI. The CDR3 sequence is 13 residues long.

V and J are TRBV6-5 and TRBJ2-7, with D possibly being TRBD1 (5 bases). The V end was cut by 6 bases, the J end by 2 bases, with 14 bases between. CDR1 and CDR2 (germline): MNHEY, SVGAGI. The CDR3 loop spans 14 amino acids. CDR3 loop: CASSVQKGPYEQYF. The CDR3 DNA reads TGTGCCAGCAGCGTCCAGAAGGGGCCCTACGAGCAGTACTTC.

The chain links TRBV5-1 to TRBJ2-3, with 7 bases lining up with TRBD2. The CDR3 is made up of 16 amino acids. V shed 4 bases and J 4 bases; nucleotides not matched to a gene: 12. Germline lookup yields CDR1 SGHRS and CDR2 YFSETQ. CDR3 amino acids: CASSGPSGLGPDTQYF. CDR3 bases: TGCGCCAGCAGCGGACCTAGCGGATTGGGGCCAGATACGCAGTATTTT.

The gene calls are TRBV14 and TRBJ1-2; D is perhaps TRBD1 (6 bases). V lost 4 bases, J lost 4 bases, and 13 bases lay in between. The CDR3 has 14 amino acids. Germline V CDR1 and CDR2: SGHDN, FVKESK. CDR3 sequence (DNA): TGTGCCAGCAGCCGCCAGACAGGACCCTATGGCTACACCTTC. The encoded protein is CASSRQTGPYGYTF.

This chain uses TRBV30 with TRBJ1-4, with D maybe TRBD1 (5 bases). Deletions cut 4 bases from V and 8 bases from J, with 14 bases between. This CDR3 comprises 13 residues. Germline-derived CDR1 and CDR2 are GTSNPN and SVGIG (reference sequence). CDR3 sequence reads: CAWNGGVGEKLFF. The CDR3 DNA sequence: TGTGCCTGGAATGGGGGGGTCGGAGAAAAACTGTTTTTT.

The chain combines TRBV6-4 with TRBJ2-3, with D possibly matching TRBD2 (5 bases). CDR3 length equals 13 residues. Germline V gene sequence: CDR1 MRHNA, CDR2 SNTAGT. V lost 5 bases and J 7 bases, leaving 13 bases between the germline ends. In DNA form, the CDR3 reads TGTGCCAGCAGTCAGGACTCCCTTCATACGCAGTATTTT. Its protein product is CASSQDSLHTQYF.

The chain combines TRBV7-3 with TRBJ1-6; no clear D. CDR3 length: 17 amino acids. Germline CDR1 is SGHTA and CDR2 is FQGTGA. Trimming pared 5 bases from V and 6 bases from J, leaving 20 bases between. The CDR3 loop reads CASSPVAAGLSNSPLHF. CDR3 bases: TGTGCCAGCAGCCCCGTCGCGGCGGGCTTGAGTAATTCACCCCTCCACTTT.

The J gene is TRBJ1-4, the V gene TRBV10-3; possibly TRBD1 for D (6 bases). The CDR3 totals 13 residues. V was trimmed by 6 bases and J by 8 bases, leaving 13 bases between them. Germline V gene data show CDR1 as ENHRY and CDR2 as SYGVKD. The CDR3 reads CAIRAGDGEKLFF. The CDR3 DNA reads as TGTGCCATCAGGGCAGGGGACGGGGAAAAACTGTTTTTT.

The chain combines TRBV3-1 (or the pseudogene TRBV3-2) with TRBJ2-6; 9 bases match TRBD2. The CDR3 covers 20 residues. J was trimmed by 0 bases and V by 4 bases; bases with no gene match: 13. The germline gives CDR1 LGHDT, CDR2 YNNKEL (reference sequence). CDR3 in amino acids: CASSLYGASGASSGANVLTF. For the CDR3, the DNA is TGTGCCAGCAGCCTGTATGGGGCTAGCGGGGCTAGCTCTGGGGCCAACGTCCTGACTTTC.

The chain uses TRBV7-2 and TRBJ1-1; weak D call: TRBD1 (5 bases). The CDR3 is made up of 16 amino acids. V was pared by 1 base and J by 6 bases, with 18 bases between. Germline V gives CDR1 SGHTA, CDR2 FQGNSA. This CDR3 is CASSLDYAGSPSEAFF. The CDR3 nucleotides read TGTGCCAGCAGCTTAGATTATGCAGGGTCCCCCTCTGAAGCTTTCTTT. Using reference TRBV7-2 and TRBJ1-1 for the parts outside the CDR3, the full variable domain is GAGVSQSPSNKVTEKGKDVELRCDPISGHTALYWYRQSLGQGLEFLIYFQGNSAPDKSGLPSDRFSAERTGGSVSTLTIQRTQQEDSAVYLCASSLDYAGSPSEAFFGQGTRLTVV.

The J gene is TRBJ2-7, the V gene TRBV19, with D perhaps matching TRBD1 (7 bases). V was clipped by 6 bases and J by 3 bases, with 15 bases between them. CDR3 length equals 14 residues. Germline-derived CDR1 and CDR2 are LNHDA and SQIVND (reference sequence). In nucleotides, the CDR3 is TGTGCCAGTAGCGGCCAGGGGGAGGACTACGAGCAGTACTTC. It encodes CASSGQGEDYEQYF.

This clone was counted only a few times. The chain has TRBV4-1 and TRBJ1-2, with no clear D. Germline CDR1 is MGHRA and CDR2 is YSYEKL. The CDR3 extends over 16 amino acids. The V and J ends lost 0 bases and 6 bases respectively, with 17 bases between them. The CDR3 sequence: CASSQEAAQMVNGYTF. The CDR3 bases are TGCGCCAGCAGCCAAGAGGCGGCCCAGATGGTCAATGGCTACACCTTC.

The CDR3 nucleotides are TGTGCCACCAGCAGAGATTATGGGGGCGCGGAGAACACCATATATTTT. Residues: CATSRDYGGAENTIYF. The chain has TRBV15 and TRBJ1-3, with D maybe TRBD1 (6 bases). Trimming shortened V by 0 bases and J by 7 bases, and 16 bases separated the two germline ends. The CDR3 runs to 16 residues. Germline lookup yields CDR1 LNHNV and CDR2 YYDKDF (reference sequence).

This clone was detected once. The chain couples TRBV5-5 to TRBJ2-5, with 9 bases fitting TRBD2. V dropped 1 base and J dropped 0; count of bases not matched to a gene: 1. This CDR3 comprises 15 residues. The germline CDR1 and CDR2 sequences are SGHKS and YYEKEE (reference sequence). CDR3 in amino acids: CASSLSGRYQETQYF. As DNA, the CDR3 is TGTGCCAGCAGCTTGAGCGGGAGGTACCAAGAGACCCAGTACTTC.

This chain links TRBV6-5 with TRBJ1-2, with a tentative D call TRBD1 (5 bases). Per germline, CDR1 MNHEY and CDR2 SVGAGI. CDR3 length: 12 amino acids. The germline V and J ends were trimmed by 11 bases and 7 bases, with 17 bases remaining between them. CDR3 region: CASGLGGGGYTF. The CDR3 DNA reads TGTGCCTCTGGCTTGGGGGGGGGTGGCTACACCTTC.

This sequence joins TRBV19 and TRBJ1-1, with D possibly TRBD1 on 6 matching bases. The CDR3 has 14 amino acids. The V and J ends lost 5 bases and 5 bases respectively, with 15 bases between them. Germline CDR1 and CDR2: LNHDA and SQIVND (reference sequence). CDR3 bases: TGTGCCAGTAGTCCAACAGGGCGGAGAACTGAAGCTTTCTTT. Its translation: CASSPTGRRTEAFF. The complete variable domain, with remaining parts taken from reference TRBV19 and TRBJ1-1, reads DGGITQSPKYLFRKEGQNVTLSCEQNLNHDAMYWYRQDPGQGLRLIYYSQIVNDFQKGDIAEGYSVSREKKESFPLTVTSAQKNPTAFYLCASSPTGRRTEAFFGQGTRLTVV.

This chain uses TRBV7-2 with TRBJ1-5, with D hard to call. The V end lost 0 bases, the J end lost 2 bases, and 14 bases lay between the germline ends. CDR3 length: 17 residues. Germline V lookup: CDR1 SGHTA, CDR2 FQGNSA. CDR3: CASSLALSQRGNQPQHF. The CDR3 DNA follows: TGTGCCAGCAGCTTAGCGCTTTCTCAACGGGGCAATCAGCCCCAGCATTTT.

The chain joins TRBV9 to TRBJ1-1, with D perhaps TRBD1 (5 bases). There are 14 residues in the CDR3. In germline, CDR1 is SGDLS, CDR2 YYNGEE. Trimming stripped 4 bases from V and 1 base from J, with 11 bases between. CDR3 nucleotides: TGTGCCAGCAGCCTAACAACAGGGAACACTGAAGCTTTCTTT. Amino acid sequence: CASSLTTGNTEAFF.